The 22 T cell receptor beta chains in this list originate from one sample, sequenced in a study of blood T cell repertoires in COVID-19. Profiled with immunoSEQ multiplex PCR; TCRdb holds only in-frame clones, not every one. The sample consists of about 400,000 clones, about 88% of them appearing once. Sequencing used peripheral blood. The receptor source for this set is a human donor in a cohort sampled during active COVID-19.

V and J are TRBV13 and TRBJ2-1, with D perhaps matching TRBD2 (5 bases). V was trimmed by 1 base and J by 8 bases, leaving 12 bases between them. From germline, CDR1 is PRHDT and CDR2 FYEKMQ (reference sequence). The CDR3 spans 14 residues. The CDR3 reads CASSLERADYEQFF. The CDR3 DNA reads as TGTGCCAGCAGCTTAGAGAGGGCTGATTATGAGCAGTTCTTC.

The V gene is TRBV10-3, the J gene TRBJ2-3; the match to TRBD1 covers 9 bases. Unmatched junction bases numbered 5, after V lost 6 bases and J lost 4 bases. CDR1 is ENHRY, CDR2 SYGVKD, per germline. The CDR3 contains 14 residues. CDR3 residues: CAIRDRGSPDTQYF. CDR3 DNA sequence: TGTGCCATCAGGGACAGGGGATCACCAGATACGCAGTATTTT.

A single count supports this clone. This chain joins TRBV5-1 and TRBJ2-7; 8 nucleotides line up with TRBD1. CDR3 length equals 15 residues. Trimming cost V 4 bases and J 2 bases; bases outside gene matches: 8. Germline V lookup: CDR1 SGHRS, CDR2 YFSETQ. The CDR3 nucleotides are TGCGCCAGCAGCGCAGCTCCGGGACAGGCCTACGAGCAGTACTTC. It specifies CASSAAPGQAYEQYF.

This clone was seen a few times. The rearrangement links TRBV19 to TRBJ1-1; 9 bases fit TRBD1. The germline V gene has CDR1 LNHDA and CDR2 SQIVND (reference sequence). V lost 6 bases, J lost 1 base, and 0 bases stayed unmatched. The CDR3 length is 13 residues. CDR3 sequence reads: CASRQGANTEAFF. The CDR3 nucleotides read TGTGCCAGTAGACAGGGGGCGAACACTGAAGCTTTCTTT.

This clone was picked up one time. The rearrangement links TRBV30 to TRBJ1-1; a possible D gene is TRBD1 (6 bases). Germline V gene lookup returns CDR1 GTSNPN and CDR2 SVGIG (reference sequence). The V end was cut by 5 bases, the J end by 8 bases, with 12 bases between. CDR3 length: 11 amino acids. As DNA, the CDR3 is TGTGCCTGGGTACAGGGCTCGGAAGCTTTCTTT. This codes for CAWVQGSEAFF.

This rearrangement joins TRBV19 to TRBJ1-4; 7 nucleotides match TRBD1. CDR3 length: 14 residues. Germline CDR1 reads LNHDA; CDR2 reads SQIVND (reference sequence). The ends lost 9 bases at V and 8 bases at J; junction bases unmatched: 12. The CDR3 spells CASSPGDRGEKLFF. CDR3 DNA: TGTGCCAGCTCCCCCGGGGACAGAGGAGAAAAACTGTTTTTT. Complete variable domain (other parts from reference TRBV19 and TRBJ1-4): DGGITQSPKYLFRKEGQNVTLSCEQNLNHDAMYWYRQDPGQGLRLIYYSQIVNDFQKGDIAEGYSVSREKKESFPLTVTSAQKNPTAFYLCASSPGDRGEKLFFGSGTQLSVL.

The CDR3 DNA reads TGTGCCAGCAGCGTAGCCCCATGGGGAGACCCACCCCACAATGAGCAGTTCTTC. Amino acids: CASSVAPWGDPPHNEQFF. This chain joins TRBV9 and TRBJ2-1; D perhaps matches TRBD2 (5 bases). CDR1 is SGDLS and CDR2 is YYNGEE in the germline V gene. This CDR3 is built from 18 residues. V lost 0 bases and J 5 bases, leaving 21 bases between the germline ends.

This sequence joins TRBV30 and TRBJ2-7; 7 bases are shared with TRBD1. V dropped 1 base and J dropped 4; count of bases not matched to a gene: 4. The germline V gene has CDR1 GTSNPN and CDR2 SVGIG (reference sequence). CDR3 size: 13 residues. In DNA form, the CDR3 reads TGTGCCTGGAGTGGGGGACAGTTATACGAGCAGTACTTC. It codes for CAWSGGQLYEQYF.

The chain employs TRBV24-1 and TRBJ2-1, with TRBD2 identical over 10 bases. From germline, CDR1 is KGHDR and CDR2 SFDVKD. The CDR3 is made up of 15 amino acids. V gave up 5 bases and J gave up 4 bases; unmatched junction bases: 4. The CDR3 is CATSVKLAGYNEQFF. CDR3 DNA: TGTGCCACCAGTGTAAAACTAGCGGGGTACAATGAGCAGTTCTTC.

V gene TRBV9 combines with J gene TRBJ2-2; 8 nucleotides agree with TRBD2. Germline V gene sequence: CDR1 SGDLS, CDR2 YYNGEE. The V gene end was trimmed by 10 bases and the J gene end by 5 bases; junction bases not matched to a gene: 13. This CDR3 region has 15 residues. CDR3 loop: CAPRVGGGGTGELFF. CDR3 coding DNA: TGTGCCCCCCGCGTCGGGGGGGGCGGGACCGGGGAGCTGTTTTTT.

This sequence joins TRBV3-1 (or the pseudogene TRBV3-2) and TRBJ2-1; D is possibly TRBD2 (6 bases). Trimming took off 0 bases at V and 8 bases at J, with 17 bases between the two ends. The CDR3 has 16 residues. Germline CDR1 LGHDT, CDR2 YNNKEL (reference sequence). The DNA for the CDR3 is TGTGCCAGCAGCCAAGAAGGTTGGGAGGACCCCTATGAGCAGTTCTTC. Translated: CASSQEGWEDPYEQFF.

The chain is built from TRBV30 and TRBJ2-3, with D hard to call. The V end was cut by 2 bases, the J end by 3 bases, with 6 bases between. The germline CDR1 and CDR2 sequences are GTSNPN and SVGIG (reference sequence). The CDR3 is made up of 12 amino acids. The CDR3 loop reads CAWSRVTDTQYF. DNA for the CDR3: TGTGCCTGGAGTCGGGTTACAGATACGCAGTATTTT.

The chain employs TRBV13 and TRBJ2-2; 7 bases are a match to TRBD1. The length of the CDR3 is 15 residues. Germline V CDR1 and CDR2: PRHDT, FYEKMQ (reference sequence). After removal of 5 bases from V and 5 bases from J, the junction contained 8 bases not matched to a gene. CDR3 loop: CASSEGHRGTGELFF. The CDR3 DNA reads TGTGCCAGCAGCGAGGGGCACAGGGGAACCGGGGAGCTGTTTTTT.

This CDR3 is CASSLDLAVRTDTQYF. The CDR3 region has the DNA TGCGCCAGCAGCTTGGATCTAGCGGTGCGTACAGATACGCAGTATTTT. This chain connects TRBV5-1 to TRBJ2-3, with 7 bases aligning to TRBD2. The CDR3 loop spans 16 amino acids. Germline-derived CDR1 and CDR2 are SGHRS and YFSETQ. V was clipped by 0 bases and J by 3 bases; unmatched bases: 7.

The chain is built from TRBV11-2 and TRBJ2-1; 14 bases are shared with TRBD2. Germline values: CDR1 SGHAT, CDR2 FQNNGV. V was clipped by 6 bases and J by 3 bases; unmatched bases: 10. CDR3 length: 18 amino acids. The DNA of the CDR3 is TGTGCCAGCAGTCCCCCGGGACTAGCGGGAGTTTACTACAATGAGCAGTTCTTC. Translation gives CASSPPGLAGVYYNEQFF.

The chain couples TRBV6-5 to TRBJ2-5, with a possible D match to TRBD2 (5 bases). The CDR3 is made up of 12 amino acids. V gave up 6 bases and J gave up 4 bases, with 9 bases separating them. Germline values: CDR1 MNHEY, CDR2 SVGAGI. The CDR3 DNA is TGTGCCAGCAGCCTTCGGGGAGAGACCCAGTACTTC. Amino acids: CASSLRGETQYF.

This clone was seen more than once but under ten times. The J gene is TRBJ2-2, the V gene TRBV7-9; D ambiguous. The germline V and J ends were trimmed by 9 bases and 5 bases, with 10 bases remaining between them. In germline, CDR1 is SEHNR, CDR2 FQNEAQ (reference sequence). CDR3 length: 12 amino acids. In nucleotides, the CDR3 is TGTGCCAGTAGATACGGGACCGGGGAGCTGTTTTTT. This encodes CASRYGTGELFF. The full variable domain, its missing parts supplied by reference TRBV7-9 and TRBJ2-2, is DTGVSQNPRHKITKRGQNVTFRCDPISEHNRLYWYRQTLGQGPEFLTYFQNEAQLEKSRLLSDRFSAERPKGSFSTLEIQRTEQGDSAMYLCASRYGTGELFFGEGSRLTVL.

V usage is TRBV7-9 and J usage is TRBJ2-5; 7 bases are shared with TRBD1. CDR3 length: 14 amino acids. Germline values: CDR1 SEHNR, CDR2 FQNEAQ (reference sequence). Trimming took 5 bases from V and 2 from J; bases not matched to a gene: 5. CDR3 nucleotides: TGTGCCAGCAGCCACCGGGACAGACAAGAGACCCAGTACTTC. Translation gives CASSHRDRQETQYF.

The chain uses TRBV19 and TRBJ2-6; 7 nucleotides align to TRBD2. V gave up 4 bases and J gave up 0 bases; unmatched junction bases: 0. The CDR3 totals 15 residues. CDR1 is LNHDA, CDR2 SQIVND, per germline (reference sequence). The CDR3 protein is CASSSGGSGANVLTF. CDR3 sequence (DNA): TGTGCCAGTAGTAGCGGGGGCTCTGGGGCCAACGTCCTGACTTTC.

The CDR3 sequence: CASSPGTSPEETQYF. The CDR3 DNA is TGCGCCAGCAGCCCCGGGACTAGCCCGGAGGAGACCCAGTACTTC. V and J are TRBV10-2 and TRBJ2-5; 9 nucleotides match TRBD2. Germline-derived CDR1 and CDR2 are WSHSY and SAAADI. The V and J ends lost 6 bases and 5 bases, in that order; junction bases with no gene match: 10. The CDR3 loop spans 15 amino acids.

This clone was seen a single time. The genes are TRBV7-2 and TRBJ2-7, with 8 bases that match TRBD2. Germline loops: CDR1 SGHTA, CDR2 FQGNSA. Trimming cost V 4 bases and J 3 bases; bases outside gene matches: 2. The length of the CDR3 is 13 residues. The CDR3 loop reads CASSSGGDYEQYF. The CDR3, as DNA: TGTGCCAGCAGCTCGGGGGGGGACTACGAGCAGTACTTC.

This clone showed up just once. This CDR3 is CASSLTAGRGLWGANVLTF. CDR3 bases: TGTGCCAGCAGCTTAACGGCAGGGCGGGGACTCTGGGGGGCCAACGTCCTGACTTTC. The chain combines TRBV7-3 with TRBJ2-6, with D possibly matching TRBD2 (6 bases). The CDR3 is made up of 19 amino acids. Germline CDR1 is SGHTA and CDR2 is FQGTGA. Trimming took 0 bases from V and 4 from J, leaving 19 bases between them.